This TCR beta chain was identified in a study of T cell responses to AZD1222 COVID-19 vaccine. The CDR3 is 16 amino acids. Germline lookup yields CDR1 SGHTA and CDR2 FQGNSA. With 3 bases clipped from V and 8 bases from J, the junction kept 15 bases outside the gene matches. Study observations and caveats: Two AZD1222 doses significantly raised spike-specific TCR breadth and depth over controls. Repertoires were sampled only after the peak T cell response.

The table came from immunoSEQ multiplex PCR; TCRdb's copy has only in-frame clones and leaves some out. Among under 85,000 clones listed, roughly 86% were seen once. Only one count was recorded for this clone. Its cognate antigen is unknown. This specimen consisted of peripheral blood, obtained on day 0 of MenACWY control vaccination. This clonotype was sampled from an adult in good health. The gene calls are TRBV7-2 and TRBJ1-2, with 7 bases fitting TRBD1. CDR3 DNA sequence: TGTGCCAGCAGCTTCAAGGGGACAGCGGAAGTGGGAGGCTACACCTTC. Translation gives CASSFKGTAEVGGYTF.